This TCR beta chain was obtained from a study of T cells in Graves' hyperthyroidism and ophthalmopathy. On the study more broadly: Before any treatment, at initial diagnosis, peripheral blood was collected.

V lost 10 bases and J lost 2, with 18 bases in between. The germline V gene encodes CDR1 SEHNR and CDR2 FQNEAQ (reference sequence). The CDR3 runs 16 residues. Together with thyroid ultrasound, orbital computed tomography, serum thyroxine and TRAb, clinical symptoms were used for diagnoses. Study results and caveats: Patients with ophthalmopathy were separated from those with stable hyperthyroidism by a 13 V-J model. In the blood, most expanded thyroid clonotypes above 0.001 appeared as well.

This clonotype showed up just once. The antigen remains unidentified. A much larger clone sits a single nucleotide away, making a read error possible. The investigators amplified TCR beta CDR3 regions from RNA transcripts. HTBI primers were employed in a first-round RT-PCR of the TCR CDR3. TCRdb re-called the multiplex PCR reads with MiXCR, one entry per CDR3 protein. The sample contains over 700,000 distinct CDR3 sequences, approximately 40% of which appear only once. The rearrangement joins TRBV7-9 to TRBJ2-6; D remains unclear. Sequenced input: blood. This TCR was sampled from a woman aged 40 to 49 with Graves' hyperthyroidism. The CDR3 bases are TGTGCCACCCATTCCGGAAGGGTTCCTGGGGCCAACGTCCTGACTTTC. It is translated as CATHSGRVPGANVLTF.